The rows below give T cell receptor beta chains drawn from one sample of a study of T cell responses to AZD1222 COVID-19 vaccine. Repertoires were generated with immunoSEQ multiplex PCR, while TCRdb's copy carries only in-frame clones and drops some. Here the sample spans roughly 80,000 clones, around 90% being singletons. Here the sequenced sample was peripheral blood, taken on day 0 of AZD1222 vaccination. The receptors originated from an adult in good health. Both conserved end residues are part of each CDR3. Fields, in order: CDR3 protein, CDR3 DNA, D gene, J gene, clone size, V gene. The D gene is left open where the match is weak. The size entry is marked missing in some rows and otherwise reads once, few, many or a size class.

CASSLVDNEGRELFF TGTGCCAGCAGCTTGGTCGACAATGAGGGCCGGGAGCTGTTTTTT NA TRBJ2-2 once TRBV5-6
CASTVTGQETQYF TGTGCCAGCACCGTGACAGGGCAAGAGACCCAGTACTTC TRBD1 TRBJ2-5 NA TRBV11-2
CASSQDPGRVSTDTQYF TGTGCCAGCAGCCAAGATCCGGGACGGGTTAGCACAGATACGCAGTATTTT NA TRBJ2-3 NA TRBV14
CASSLGVVGQAKETQYF TGTGCCAGCAGCTTGGGTGTTGTGGGACAGGCAAAAGAGACCCAGTACTTC TRBD1 TRBJ2-5 NA TRBV5-4
CASRRGGSYEQYF TGTGCCAGTAGGAGGGGGGGATCATACGAGCAGTACTTC NA TRBJ2-7 NA TRBV6-5
CASNSAWREGRVGELFF TGTGCCAGCAACTCCGCCTGGCGGGAGGGCCGAGTCGGGGAGCTGTTTTTT TRBD2 TRBJ2-2 NA TRBV9
CASSQRKGKVEVENTEAFF TGTGCCAGCAGCCAGCGCAAGGGGAAAGTGGAGGTGGAGAACACTGAAGCTTTCTTT NA TRBJ1-1 once TRBV3-1/TRBV3-2
CASSFGFDRGYGYTF TGCGCCAGCAGCTTTGGGTTTGACAGGGGATATGGCTACACCTTC TRBD1 TRBJ1-2 NA TRBV5-1
CADSRGWAFF TGTGCCGACAGCAGGGGGTGGGCTTTCTTT TRBD1 TRBJ1-1 NA TRBV15
CAVGQGNTEAFF TGTGCGGTAGGGCAGGGGAACACTGAAGCTTTCTTT NA TRBJ1-1 NA TRBV10-3
CASIRGTGELFF TGTGCCAGCATTAGGGGCACCGGGGAGCTGTTTTTT NA TRBJ2-2 NA TRBV12-1
CASSFSGSGAYEQYF TGTGCCAGCAGCTTTAGCGGGAGCGGGGCCTACGAGCAGTACTTC TRBD2 TRBJ2-7 NA TRBV7-9
CASSHTLDREVETGNTIYF TGTGCCAGCAGCCATACTCTGGACAGGGAAGTTGAGACTGGAAACACCATATATTTT TRBD1 TRBJ1-3 NA TRBV5-6
CASSPDRGRNGELFF TGTGCCAGCAGCCCGGACAGGGGGCGCAACGGGGAGCTGTTTTTT TRBD1 TRBJ2-2 NA TRBV7-8
CASVIGRVGTGNQPQHF TGTGCCAGCGTCATTGGAAGGGTGGGGACAGGTAATCAGCCCCAGCATTTT TRBD1 TRBJ1-5 NA TRBV11-2
CASSFGQVPEAFF TGTGCCAGCAGTTTCGGCCAGGTACCTGAAGCTTTCTTT NA TRBJ1-1 NA TRBV12-3/TRBV12-4